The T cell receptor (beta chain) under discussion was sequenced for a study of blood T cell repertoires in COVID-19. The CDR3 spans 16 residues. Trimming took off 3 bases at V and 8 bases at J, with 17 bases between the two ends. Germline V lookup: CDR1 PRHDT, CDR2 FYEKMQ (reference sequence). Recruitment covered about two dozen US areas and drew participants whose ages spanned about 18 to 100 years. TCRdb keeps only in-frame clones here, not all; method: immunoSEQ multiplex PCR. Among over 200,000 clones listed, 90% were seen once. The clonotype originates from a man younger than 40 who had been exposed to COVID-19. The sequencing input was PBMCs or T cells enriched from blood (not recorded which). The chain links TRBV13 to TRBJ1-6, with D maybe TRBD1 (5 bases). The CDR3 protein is CASSLGGEGPDSPLHF. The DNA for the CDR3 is TGTGCCAGCAGCTTGGGGGGGGAGGGCCCAGATTCACCCCTCCACTTT.